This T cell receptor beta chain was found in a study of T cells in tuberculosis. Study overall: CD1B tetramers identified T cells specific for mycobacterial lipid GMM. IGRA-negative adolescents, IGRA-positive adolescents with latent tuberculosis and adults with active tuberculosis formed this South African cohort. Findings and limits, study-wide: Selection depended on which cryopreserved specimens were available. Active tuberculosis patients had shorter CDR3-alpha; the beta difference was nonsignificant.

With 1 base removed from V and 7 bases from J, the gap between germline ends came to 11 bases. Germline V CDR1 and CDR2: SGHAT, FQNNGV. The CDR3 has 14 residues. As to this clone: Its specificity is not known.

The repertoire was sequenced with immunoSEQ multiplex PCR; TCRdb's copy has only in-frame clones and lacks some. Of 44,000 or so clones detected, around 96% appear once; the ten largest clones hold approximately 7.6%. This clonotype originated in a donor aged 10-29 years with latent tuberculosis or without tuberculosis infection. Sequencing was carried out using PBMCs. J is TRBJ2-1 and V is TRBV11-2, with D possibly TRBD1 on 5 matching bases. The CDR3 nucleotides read TGTGCCAGCAGCTTAGGTGCAGGGTCGAATGAGCAGTTCTTC. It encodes CASSLGAGSNEQFF.